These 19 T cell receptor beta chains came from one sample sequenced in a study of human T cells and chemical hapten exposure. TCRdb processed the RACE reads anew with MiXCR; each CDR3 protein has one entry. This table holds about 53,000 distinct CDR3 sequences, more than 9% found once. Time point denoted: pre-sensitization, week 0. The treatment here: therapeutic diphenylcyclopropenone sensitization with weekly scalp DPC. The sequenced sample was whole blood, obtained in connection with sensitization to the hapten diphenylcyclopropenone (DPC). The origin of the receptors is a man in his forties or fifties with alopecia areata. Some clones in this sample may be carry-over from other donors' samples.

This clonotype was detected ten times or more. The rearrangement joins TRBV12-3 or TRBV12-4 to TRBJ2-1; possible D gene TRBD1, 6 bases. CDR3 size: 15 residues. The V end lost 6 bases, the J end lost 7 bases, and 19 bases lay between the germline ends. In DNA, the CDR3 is TGTGCCAGCAGGGGGAAGGGGGAGTGGATAAATGAGCAGTTCTTC. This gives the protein CASRGKGEWINEQFF.

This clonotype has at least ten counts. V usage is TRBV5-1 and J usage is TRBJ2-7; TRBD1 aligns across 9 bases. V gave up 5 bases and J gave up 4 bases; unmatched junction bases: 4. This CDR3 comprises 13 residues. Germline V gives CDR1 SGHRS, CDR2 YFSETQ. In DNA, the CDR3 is TGCGCCAGCAGTTCGACAGGGGGGTACGAGCAGTACTTC. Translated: CASSSTGGYEQYF. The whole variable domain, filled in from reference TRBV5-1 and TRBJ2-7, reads KAGVTQTPRYLIKTRGQQVTLSCSPISGHRSVSWYQQTPGQGLQFLFEYFSETQRNKGNFPGRFSGRQFSNSRSEMNVSTLELGDSALYLCASSSTGGYEQYFGPGTRLTVT.

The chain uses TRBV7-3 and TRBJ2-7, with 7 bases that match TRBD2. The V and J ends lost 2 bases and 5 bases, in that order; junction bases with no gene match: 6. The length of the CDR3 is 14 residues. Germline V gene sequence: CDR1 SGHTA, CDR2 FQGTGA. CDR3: CASSLLAGVDEQYF. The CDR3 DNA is TGTGCCAGCAGCTTATTGGCGGGAGTGGACGAGCAGTACTTC.

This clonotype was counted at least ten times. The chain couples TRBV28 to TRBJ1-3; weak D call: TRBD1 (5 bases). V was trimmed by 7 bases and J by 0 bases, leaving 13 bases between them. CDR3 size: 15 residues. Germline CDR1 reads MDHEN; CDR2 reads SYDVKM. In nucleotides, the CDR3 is TGTGCCAGCAACCGGGGGGACTTCTCTGGAAACACCATATATTTT. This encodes CASNRGDFSGNTIYF.

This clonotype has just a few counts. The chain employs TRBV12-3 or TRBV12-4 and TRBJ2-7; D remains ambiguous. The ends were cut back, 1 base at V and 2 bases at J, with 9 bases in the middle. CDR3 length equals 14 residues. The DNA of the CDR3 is TGTGCCAGCAGTTTAGAAAACAAGCCCTACGAGCAGTACTTC. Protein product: CASSLENKPYEQYF.

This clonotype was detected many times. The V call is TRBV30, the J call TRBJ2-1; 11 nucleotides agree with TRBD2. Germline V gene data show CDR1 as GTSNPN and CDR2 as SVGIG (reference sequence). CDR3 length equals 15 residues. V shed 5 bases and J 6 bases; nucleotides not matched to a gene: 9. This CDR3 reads CAWARTSGSSNEQFF. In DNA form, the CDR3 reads TGTGCCTGGGCTCGGACTAGCGGGTCCAGCAATGAGCAGTTCTTC.

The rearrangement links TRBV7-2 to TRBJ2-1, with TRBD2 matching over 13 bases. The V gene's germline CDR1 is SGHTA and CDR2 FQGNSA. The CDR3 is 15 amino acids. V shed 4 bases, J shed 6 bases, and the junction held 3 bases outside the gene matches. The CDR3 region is CASSSRLAGGNEQFF. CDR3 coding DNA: TGTGCCAGCAGCTCCCGACTAGCGGGAGGCAATGAGCAGTTCTTC.

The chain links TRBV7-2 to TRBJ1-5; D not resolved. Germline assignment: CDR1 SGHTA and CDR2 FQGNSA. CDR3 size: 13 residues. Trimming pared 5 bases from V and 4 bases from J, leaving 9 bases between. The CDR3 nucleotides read TGTGCCAGCAGCCTCGTGCAGAATCAGCCCCAGCATTTT. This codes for CASSLVQNQPQHF.

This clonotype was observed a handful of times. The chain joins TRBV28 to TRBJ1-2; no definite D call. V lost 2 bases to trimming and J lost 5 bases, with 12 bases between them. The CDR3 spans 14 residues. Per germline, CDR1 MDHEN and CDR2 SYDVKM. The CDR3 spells CASSLGSSGYGYTF. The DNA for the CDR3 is TGTGCCAGCAGTTTAGGTTCAAGCGGATATGGCTACACCTTC.

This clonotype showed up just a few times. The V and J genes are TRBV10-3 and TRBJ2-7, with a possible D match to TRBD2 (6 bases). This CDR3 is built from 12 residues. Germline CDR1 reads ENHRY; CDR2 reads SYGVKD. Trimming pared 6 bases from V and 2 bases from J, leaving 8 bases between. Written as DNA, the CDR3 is TGTGCCATCAGCCCGGGGGCCTACGAGCAGTACTTC. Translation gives CAISPGAYEQYF.

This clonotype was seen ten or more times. This CDR3 is CASSPGPGDAGELFF. The CDR3 DNA reads TGTGCCAGCTCACCAGGGCCTGGTGACGCCGGGGAGCTGTTTTTT. This chain joins TRBV18 and TRBJ2-2; D call uncertain. V was trimmed by 2 bases and J by 6 bases, leaving 13 bases between them. Germline V CDR1 and CDR2: KGHSH, LQKENI. This CDR3 contains 15 residues.

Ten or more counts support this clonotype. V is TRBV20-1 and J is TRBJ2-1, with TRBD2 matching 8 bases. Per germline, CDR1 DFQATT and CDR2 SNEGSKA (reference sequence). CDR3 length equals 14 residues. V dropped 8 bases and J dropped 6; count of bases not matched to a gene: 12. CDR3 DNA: TGCAGTTCCTTTGGAGCGGGAGCCCCCAATGAGCAGTTCTTC. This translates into CSSFGAGAPNEQFF.

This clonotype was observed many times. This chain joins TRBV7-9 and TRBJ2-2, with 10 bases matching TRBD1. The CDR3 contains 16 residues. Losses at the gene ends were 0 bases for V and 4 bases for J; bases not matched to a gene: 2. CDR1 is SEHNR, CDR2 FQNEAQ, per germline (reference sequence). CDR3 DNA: TGTGCCAGCAGCTTAGCGGGACAGGGGATCACCGGGGAGCTGTTTTTT. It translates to CASSLAGQGITGELFF.

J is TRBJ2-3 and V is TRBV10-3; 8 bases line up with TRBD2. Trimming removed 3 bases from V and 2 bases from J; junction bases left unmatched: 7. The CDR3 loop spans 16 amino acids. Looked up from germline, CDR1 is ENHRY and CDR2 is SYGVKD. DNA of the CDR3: TGTGCCATCAGTGATATTGCGGGAGGTACCACAGATACGCAGTATTTT. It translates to CAISDIAGGTTDTQYF.

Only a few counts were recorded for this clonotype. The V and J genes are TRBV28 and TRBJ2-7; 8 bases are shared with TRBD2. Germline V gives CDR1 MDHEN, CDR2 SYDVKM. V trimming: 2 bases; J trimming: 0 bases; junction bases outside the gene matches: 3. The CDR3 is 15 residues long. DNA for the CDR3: TGTGCCAGCAGTTTACCCGGGACTAGCTCCTACGAGCAGTACTTC. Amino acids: CASSLPGTSSYEQYF.

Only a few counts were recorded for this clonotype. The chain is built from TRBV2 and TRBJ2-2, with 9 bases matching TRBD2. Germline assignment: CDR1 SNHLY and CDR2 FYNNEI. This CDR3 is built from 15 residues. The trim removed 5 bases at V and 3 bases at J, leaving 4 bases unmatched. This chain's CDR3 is CASSITSGYTGELFF. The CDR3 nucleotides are TGTGCCAGCAGTATAACTAGCGGGTACACCGGGGAGCTGTTTTTT.

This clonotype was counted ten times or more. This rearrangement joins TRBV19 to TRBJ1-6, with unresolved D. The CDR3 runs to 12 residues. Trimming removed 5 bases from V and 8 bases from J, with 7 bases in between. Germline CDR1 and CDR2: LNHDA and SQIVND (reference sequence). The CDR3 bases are TGTGCCAGTAGTGTGGGTCATTCACCCCTCCACTTT. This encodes CASSVGHSPLHF.

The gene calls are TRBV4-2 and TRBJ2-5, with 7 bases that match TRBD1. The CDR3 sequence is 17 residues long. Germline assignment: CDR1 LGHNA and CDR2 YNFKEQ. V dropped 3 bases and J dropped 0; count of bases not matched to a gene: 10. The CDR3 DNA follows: TGTGCCAGCAGCCACCGAGGTACAGGGGTGAACCAAGAGACCCAGTACTTC. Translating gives CASSHRGTGVNQETQYF.

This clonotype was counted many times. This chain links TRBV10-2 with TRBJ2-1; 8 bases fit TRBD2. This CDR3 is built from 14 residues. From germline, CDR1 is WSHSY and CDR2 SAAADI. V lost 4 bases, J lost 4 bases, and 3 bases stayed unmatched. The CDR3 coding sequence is TGCGCCAGCAGTGGACTAGCGTCTTACAATGAGCAGTTCTTC. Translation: CASSGLASYNEQFF.